This TCR beta chain was profiled in a study of T cell responses to AZD1222 COVID-19 vaccine. About this clone: Its antigen is currently unknown.

Produced via immunoSEQ multiplex PCR; TCRdb's table is partial and in-frame only. The table shows over 150,000 clones, with around nine tenths occurring only once. Study-level findings and limits: Dominant at 160-218 and 743-854, vaccine-associated CD4 TCRs also spanned spike. Close to half of all spike-specific TCRs reportedly target regions of the variants that are unmutated. Only 5 or 6 AZD1222 recipients were seropositive at baseline.

Pooling of second doses given at about 4 or about 12 weeks was done. Trimming cost V 4 bases and J 8 bases; bases outside gene matches: 12. The length of the CDR3 is 17 residues. Germline assignment: CDR1 LNHDA and CDR2 SQIVND (reference sequence). This TCR was sampled from an adult who received the AZD1222 COVID-19 vaccine. The input for sequencing was peripheral blood, taken 28 days after the second AZD1222 dose. The genes are TRBV19 and TRBJ1-4; 11 bases line up with TRBD1. CDR3 sequence reads: CASSRSTGRDRGEKLFF. As DNA, the CDR3 is TGTGCCAGTAGTAGGTCAACGGGCCGGGACAGGGGGGAAAAACTGTTTTTT.